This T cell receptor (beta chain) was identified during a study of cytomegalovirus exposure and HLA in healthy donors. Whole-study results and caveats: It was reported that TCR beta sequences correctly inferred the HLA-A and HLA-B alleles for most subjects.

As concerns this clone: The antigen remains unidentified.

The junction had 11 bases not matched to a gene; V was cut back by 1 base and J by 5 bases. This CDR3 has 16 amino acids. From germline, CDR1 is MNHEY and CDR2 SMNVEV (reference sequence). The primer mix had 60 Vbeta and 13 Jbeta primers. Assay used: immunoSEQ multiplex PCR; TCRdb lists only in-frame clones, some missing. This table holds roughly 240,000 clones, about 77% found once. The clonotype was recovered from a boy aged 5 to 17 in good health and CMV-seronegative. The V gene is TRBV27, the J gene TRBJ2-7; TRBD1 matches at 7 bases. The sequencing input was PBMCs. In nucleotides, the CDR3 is TGTGCCAGCAGTTTATTGAGGGGGCCACAAGTTGACGAGCAGTACTTC. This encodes CASSLLRGPQVDEQYF.